Many counts were recorded for the clone carrying this TCR beta chain. Its target is not known. Amplification of TCR beta CDR3 regions was performed using RNA transcripts as template. The HTBI primer set drove a first-round RT-PCR of the TCR CDR3. TCRdb reprocessed the multiplex PCR reads via MiXCR and lists one record per CDR3 protein. The data contain over 200,000 distinct CDR3 sequences, approximately 20% of them singletons. This sample was included in a study of T cells in Graves' hyperthyroidism and ophthalmopathy. Whole-study results and caveats: The model's output predicted ophthalmopathy at a median of around 6.9 months prior to onset.

Germline CDR1 reads SEHNR; CDR2 reads FQNEAQ (reference sequence). The CDR3 spans 12 residues. V lost 5 bases, J lost 6 bases, and 3 bases stayed unmatched. No ophthalmopathy progression within 18 months constituted stable Graves' hyperthyroidism. For the diagnoses, clinical symptoms, serum thyroxine and TRAb, thyroid ultrasound and orbital computed tomography were used. Sample: blood. V and J are TRBV7-9 and TRBJ1-2, with 7 bases aligning to TRBD1. This clonotype originated in a man in his forties or fifties with Graves' hyperthyroidism. The CDR3 region is CASSQGQNGYTF. For the CDR3, the DNA is TGTGCCAGCAGCCAGGGACAGAATGGCTACACCTTC.